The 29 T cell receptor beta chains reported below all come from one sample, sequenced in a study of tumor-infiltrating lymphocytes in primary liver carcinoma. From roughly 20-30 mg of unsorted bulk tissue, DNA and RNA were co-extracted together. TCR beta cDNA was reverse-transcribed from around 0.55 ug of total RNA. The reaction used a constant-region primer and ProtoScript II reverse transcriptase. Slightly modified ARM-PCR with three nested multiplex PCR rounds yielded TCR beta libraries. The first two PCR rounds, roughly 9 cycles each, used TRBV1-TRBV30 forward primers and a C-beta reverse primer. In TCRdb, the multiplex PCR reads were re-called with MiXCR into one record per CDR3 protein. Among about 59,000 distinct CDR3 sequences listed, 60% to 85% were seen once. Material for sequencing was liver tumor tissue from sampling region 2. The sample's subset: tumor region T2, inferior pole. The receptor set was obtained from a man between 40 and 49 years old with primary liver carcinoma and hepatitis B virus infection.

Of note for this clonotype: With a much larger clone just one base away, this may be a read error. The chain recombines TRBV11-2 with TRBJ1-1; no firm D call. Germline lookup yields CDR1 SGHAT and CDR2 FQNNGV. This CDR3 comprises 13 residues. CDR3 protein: CANSLDPNSEAFF. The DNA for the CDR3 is TGTGCCAACAGCTTAGATCCTAACTCTGAAGCTTTCTTT.

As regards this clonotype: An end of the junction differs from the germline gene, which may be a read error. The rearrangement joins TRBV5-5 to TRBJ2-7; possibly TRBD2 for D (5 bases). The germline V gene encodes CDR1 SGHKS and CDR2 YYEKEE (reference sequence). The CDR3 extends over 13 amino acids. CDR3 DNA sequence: TGTACCAGCAGCTTCGGACTCTCCTACGAGCAGTACTTC. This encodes CTSSFGLSYEQYF.

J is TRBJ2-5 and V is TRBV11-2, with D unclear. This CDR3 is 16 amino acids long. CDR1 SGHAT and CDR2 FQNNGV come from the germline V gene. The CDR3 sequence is CVSSQTPGGRKETQYF. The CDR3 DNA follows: TGTGTTAGCAGCCAAACTCCTGGTGGGCGGAAAGAGACCCAGTACTTC.

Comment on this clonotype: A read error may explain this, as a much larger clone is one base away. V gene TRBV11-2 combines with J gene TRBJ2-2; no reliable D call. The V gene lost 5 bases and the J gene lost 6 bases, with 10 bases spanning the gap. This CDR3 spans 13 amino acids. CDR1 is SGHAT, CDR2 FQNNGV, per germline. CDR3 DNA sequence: TGTGCCAGCAGCCATGGTGTGGCCGGGGAGCTGTTTTTT. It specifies CASSHGVAGELFF.

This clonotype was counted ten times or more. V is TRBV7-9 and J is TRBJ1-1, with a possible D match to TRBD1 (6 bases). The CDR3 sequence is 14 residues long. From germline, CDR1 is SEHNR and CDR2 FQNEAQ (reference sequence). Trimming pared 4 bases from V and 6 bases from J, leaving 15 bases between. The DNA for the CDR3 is TGTGCCAGCAGCTCAGAACAGGGTGACGCTGAAGCTTTCTTT. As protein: CASSSEQGDAEAFF.

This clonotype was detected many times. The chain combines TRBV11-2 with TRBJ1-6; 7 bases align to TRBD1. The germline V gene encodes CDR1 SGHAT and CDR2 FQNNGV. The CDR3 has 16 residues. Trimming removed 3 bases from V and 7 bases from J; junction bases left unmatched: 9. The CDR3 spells CASSFAAGTANSPLHF. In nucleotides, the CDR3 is TGTGCCAGCAGCTTCGCCGCCGGGACAGCGAATTCACCCCTCCACTTT.

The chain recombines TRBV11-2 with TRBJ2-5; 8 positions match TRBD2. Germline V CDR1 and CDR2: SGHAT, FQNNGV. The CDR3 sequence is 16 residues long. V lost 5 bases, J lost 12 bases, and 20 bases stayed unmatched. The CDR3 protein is CASSRTPGGGRETKYF. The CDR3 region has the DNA TGTGCCAGCAGCCGAACTCCTGGCGGGGGGAGAGAGACTAAGTACTTC.

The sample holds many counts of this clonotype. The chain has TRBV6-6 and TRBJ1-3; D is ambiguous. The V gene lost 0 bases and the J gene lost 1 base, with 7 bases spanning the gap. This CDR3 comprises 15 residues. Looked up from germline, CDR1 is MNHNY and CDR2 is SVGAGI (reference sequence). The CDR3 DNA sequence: TGTGCCAGCAGTTACTCGATAGGGTCTGGAAACACCATATATTTT. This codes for CASSYSIGSGNTIYF.

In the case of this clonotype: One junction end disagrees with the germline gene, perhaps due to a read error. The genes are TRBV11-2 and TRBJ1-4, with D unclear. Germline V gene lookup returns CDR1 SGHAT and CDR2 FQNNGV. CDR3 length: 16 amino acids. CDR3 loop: CASSKVPGGTNEKLLF. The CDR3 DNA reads TGTGCCAGCAGTAAGGTTCCAGGAGGAACAAATGAAAAACTGCTTTTT.

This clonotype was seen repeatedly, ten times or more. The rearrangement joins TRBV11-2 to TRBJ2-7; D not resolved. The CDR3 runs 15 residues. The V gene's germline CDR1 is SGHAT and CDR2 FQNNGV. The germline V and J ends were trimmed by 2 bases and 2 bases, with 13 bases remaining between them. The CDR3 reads CASSLSGEATYEQYF. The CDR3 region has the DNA TGTGCCAGCAGCTTAAGTGGAGAGGCGACCTACGAGCAGTACTTC.

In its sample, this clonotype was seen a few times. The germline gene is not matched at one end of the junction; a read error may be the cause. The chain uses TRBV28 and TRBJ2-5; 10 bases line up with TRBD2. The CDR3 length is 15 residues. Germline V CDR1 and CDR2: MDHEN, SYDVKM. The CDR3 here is CASSSGTSDREAQYF. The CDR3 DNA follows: TGTGCCAGCAGTTCGGGGACTAGCGACCGAGAGGCCCAGTACTTC.

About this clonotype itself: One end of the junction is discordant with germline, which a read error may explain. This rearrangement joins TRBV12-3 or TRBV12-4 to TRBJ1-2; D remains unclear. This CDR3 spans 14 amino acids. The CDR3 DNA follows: TGTGTCAGCAGTTTTCGTGGGAGTAACTATGGCTACACCTTC. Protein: CVSSFRGSNYGYTF.

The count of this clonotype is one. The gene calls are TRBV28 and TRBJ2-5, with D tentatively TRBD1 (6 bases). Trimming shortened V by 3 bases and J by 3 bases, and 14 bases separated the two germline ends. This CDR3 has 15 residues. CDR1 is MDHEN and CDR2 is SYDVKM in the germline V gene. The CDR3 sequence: CASSFPCPGEETQYF. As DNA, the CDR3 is TGTGCCAGCAGTTTCCCCTGTCCAGGGGAAGAGACCCAGTACTTC.

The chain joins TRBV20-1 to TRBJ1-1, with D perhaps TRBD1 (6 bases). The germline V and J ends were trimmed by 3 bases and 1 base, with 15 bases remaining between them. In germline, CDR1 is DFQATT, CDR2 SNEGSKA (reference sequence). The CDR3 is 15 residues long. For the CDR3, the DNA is TGCAGTGCTAGGACGGCCAGGGGCGAGAACACTGAAGCTTTCTTT. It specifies CSARTARGENTEAFF.

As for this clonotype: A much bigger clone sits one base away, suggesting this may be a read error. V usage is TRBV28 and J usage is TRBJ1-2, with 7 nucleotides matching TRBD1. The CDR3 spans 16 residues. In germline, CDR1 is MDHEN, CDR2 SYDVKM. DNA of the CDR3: TGTGCCTGCAGATCCACTCCTGACAGGGACTACTATGGCTACACCTTC. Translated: CACRSTPDRDYYGYTF.

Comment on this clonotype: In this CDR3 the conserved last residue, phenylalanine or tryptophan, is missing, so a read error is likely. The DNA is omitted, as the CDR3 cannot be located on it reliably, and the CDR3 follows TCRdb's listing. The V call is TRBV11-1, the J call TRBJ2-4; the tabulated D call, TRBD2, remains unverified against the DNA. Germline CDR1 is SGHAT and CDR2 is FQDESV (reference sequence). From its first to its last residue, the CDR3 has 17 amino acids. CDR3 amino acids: CASSFPGTSGTKNIHYL.

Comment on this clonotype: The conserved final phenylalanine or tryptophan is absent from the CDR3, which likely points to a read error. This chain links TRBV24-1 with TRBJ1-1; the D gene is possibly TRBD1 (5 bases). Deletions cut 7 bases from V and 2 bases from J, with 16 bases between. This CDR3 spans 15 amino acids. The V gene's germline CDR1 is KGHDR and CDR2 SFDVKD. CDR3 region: CATRGTGHRNTEAFL. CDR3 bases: TGTGCCACCAGGGGCACAGGACATCGTAACACTGAAGCTTTCCTT.

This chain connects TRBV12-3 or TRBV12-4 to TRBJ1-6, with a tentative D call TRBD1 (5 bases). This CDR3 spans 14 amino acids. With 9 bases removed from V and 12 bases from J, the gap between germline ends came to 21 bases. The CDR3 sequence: CARGLGQGEGPLHF. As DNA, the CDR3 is TGTGCCAGAGGCCTGGGGCAGGGTGAAGGACCCCTCCACTTT.

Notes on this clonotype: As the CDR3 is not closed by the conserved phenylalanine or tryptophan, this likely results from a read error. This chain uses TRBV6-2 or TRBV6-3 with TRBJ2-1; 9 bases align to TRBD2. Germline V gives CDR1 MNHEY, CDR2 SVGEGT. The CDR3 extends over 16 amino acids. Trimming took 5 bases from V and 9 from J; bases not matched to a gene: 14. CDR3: CASSLHLGTSLSEQFL. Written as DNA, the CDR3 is TGTGCCAGCAGTCTACATCTTGGGACTAGCCTAAGTGAGCAGTTCTTA.

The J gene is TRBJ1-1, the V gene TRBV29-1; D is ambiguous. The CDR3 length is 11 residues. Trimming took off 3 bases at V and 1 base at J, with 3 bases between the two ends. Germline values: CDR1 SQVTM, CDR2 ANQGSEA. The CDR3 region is CSVESNTEAFF. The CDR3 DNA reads TGCAGCGTTGAGTCGAACACTGAAGCTTTCTTT. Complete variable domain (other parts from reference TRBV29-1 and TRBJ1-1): SAVISQKPSRDICQRGTSLTIQCQVDSQVTMMFWYRQQPGQSLTLIATANQGSEATYESGFVIDKFPISRPNLTFSTLTVSNMSPEDSSIYLCSVESNTEAFFGQGTRLTVV.

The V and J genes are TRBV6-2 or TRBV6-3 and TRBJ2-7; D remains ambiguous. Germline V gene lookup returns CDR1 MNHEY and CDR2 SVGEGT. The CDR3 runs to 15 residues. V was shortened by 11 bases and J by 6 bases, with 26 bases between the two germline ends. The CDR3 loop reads CAADAASSSLGEQYF. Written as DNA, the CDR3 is TGTGCCGCTGACGCAGCCTCCAGCTCCCTTGGCGAGCAGTACTTC.

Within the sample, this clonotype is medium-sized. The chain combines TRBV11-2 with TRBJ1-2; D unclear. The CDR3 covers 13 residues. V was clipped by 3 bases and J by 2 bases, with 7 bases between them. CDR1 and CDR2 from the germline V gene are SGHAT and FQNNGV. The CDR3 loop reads CASSFPGNYGYTF. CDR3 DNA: TGTGCCAGCAGCTTCCCGGGAAACTATGGCTACACCTTC.

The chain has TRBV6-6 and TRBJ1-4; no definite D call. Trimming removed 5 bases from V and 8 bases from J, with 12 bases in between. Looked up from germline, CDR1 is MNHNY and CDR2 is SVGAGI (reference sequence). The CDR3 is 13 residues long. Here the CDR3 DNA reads TGTGCCAGCAGTCCGCCAGGAGCGGAAAAACTGTTTTTT. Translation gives CASSPPGAEKLFF.

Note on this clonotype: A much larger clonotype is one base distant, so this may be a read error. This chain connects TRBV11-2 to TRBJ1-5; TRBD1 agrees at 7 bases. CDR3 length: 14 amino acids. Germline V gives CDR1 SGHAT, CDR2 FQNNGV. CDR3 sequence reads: CASCFTGDGQPQHF. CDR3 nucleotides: TGTGCCAGCTGCTTCACAGGGGATGGTCAGCCCCAGCATTTT.

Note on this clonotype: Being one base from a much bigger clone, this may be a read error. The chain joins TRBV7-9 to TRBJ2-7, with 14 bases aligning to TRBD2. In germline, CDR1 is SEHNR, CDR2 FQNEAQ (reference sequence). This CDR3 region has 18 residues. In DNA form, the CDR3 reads TGTACCAGCACGCCCTTAACCGGGACTAGCGGGAGTAGATACGAGCAGTACTTC. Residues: CTSTPLTGTSGSRYEQYF.

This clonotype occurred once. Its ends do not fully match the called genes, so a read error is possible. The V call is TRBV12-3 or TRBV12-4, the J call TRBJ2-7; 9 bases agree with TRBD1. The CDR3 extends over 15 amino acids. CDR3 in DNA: TGTGCCAGCAGCCGCACCGGGACAGGGACCTACGAGCAATGCTTC. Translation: CASSRTGTGTYEQCF.

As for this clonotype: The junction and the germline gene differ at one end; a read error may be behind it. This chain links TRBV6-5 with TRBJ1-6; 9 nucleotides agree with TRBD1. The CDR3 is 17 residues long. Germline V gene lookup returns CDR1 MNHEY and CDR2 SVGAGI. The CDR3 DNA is TGTACCAGCAGTTACTGGGGGACAGGGATAATTGGCTCACCCCTCCACTTT. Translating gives CTSSYWGTGIIGSPLHF.

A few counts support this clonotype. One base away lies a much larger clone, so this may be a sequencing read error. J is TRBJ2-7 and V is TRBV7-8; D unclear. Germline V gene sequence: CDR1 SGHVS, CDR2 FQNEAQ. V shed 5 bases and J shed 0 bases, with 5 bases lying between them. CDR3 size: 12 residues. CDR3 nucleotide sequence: TGTGCCAGCAGCGGGGACTCCTACGAGCAGTACTTC. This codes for CASSGDSYEQYF.

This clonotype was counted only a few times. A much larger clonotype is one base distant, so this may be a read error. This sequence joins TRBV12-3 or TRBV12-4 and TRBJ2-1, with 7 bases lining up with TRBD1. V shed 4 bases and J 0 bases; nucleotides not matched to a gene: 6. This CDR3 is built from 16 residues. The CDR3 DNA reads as TGTGCCAGCAGTTCTCGGACAGGAATCTCCTACAATGAGCAGTTCTTC. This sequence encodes CASSSRTGISYNEQFF.